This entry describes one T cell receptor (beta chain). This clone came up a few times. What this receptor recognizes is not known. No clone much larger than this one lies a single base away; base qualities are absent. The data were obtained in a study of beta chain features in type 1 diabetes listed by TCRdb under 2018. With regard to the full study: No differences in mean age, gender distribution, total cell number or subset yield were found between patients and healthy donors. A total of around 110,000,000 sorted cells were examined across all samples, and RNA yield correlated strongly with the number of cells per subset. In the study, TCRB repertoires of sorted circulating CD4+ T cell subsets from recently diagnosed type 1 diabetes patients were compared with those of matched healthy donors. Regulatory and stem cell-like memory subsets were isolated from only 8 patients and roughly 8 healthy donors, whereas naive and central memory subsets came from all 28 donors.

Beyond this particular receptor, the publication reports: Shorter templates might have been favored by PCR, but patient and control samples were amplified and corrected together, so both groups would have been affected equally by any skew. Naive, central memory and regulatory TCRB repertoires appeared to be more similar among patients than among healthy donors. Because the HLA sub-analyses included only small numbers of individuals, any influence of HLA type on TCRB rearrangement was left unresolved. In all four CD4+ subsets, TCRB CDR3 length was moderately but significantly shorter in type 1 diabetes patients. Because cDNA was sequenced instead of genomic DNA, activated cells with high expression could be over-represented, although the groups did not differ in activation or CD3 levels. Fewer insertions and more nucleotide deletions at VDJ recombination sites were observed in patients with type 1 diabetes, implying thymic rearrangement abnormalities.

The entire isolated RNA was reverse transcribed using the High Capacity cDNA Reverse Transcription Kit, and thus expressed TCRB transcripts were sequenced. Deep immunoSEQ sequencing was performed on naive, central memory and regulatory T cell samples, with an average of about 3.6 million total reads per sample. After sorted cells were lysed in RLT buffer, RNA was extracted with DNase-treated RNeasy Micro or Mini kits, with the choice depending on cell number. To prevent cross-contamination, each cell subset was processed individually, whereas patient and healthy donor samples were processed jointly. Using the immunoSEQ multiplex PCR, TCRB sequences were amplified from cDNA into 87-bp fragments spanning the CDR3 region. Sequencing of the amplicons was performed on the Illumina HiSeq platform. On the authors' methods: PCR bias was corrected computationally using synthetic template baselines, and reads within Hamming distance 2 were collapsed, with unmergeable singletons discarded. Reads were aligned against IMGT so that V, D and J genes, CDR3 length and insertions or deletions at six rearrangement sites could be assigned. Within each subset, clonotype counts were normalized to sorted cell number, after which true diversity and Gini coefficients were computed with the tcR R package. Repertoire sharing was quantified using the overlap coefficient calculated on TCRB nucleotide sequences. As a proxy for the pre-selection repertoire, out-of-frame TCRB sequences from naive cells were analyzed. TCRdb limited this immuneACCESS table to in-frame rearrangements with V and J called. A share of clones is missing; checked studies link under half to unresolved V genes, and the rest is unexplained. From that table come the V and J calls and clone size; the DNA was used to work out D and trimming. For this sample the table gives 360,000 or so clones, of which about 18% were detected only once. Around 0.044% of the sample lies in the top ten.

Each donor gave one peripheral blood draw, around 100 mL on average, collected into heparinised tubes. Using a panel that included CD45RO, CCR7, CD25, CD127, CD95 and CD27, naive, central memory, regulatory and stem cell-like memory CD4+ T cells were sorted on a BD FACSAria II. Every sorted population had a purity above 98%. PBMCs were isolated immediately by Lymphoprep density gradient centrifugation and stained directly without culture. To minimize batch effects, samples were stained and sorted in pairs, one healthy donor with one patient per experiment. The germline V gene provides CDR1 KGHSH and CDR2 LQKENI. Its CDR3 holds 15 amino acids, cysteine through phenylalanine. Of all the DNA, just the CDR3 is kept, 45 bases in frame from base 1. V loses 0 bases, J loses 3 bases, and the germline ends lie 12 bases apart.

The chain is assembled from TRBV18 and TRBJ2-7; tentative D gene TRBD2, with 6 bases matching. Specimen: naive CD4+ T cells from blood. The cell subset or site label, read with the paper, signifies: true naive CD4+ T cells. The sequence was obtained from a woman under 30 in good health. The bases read TGTGCCAGCTCACCACCCGATAGCGGCAACTACGAGCAGTACTTC. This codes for CASSPPDSGNYEQYF.